This TCR beta chain emerged from a study of blood T cell repertoires in COVID-19. The table came from immunoSEQ multiplex PCR; TCRdb's copy has only in-frame clones and leaves some out. The sample has over 45,000 clones; approximately 80% are singletons. J gave up 7 bases and V 0 bases, and 9 bases lay outside the gene matches. Germline CDR1 is LNHNV and CDR2 is YYDKDF (reference sequence). CDR3 length equals 17 residues. The chain employs TRBV15 and TRBJ2-2; the match to TRBD2 covers 9 bases. The TCR sequence derives from a human donor with active or convalescent COVID-19. The donor label of this sample is uncertain. Sample: peripheral blood. The DNA for the CDR3 is TGTGCCACCAGCAGAGATAAGGTAGCGGGAGTCAACGGGGAGCTGTTTTTT. It specifies CATSRDKVAGVNGELFF.